A single sample is the source of the 12 T cell receptor beta chains below, sequenced in a study of glioma-infiltrating T cells. Amplification of TCR alpha and beta CDR3 regions from RNA used iRepertoire nested multiplex PCR. TCRdb re-analysed the multiplex PCR reads in MiXCR, keeping a single row per CDR3 protein. The table shows some 120,000 distinct CDR3 sequences, with more than 20% occurring only once. The specimen sequenced was glioma tissue, nonneoplastic brain tissue, or PBMCs (not recorded which). These receptors were collected from a human donor with low-grade glioma or glioblastoma, undergoing nonglioma brain surgery, or in good health (not recorded which).

This clonotype was counted many times. The CDR3 sequence is CASSARGWTGTEAFF. CDR3 coding DNA: TGTGCCAGCAGCGCCCGGGGTTGGACGGGCACTGAAGCTTTCTTT. V is TRBV7-2 and J is TRBJ1-1; no reliable D call. Germline CDR1 and CDR2: SGHTA and FQGNSA. The CDR3 loop spans 15 amino acids. V was pared by 5 bases and J by 4 bases, with 17 bases between. The full variable domain, its missing parts supplied by reference TRBV7-2 and TRBJ1-1, is GAGVSQSPSNKVTEKGKDVELRCDPISGHTALYWYRQSLGQGLEFLIYFQGNSAPDKSGLPSDRFSAERTGGSVSTLTIQRTQQEDSAVYLCASSARGWTGTEAFFGQGTRLTVV.

This clonotype was detected many times. The genes are TRBV2 and TRBJ1-1; D possibly corresponds to TRBD1 (6 bases). V was pared by 2 bases and J by 9 bases, with 7 bases between. The CDR3 is 11 amino acids. The germline V gene encodes CDR1 SNHLY and CDR2 FYNNEI. The CDR3, as DNA: TGTGCCAGCAGTGAACAGGGGCAAGCTTTCTTT. Protein: CASSEQGQAFF.

This clonotype occurred a few times. The chain couples TRBV7-2 to TRBJ1-1, with a tentative D call TRBD1 (6 bases). CDR1 and CDR2 (germline): SGHTA, FQGNSA. The CDR3 is 14 residues long. Trimming took 5 bases from V and 4 from J, leaving 14 bases between them. In DNA form, the CDR3 reads TGTGCCAGCAGCCCCCACGGAGGGGGCACTGAAGCTTTCTTT. This translates into CASSPHGGGTEAFF.

The table lists this clonotype with many counts. The chain joins TRBV6-6 to TRBJ2-7; 8 positions match TRBD1. The CDR3 runs 15 residues. CDR1 and CDR2 from the germline V gene are MNHNY and SVGAGI (reference sequence). V lost 0 bases and J lost 7; bases outside the gene matches: 8. In DNA, the CDR3 is TGTGCCAGCAGTTACTCGTCCGACAGGGGTGGGGAGCAGTACTTC. This codes for CASSYSSDRGGEQYF.

The sample holds many counts of this clonotype. This may come from a read error, since a much larger clone is one base off. V usage is TRBV15 and J usage is TRBJ1-1; 7 bases are a match to TRBD1. CDR1 LNHNV and CDR2 YYDKDF come from the germline V gene (reference sequence). The CDR3 length is 15 residues. DNA of the CDR3: TGTGCCACCAGCGGAGATCAAATAGGGGGCGCTGAAGCTTTCTTT. It is translated as CATSGDQIGGAEAFF.

The gene calls are TRBV29-1 and TRBJ2-7; the D is unclear. Germline CDR1 is SQVTM and CDR2 is ANQGSEA. The CDR3 totals 12 residues. Deletions cut 7 bases from V and 0 bases from J, with 10 bases between. CDR3 in DNA: TGCAGCGCCACTGGTATCTCCTACGAGCAGTACTTC. This codes for CSATGISYEQYF.

There are many counts of this clonotype. The chain links TRBV28 to TRBJ1-6, with TRBD1 matching over 9 bases. Germline CDR1 is MDHEN and CDR2 is SYDVKM. The junction had 14 bases not matched to a gene; V was cut back by 6 bases and J by 11 bases. The CDR3 totals 16 residues. The CDR3 sequence: CASSRTGDASFPPLHF. The CDR3 region has the DNA TGTGCCAGCAGCCGGACAGGGGACGCCTCCTTTCCACCCCTCCACTTT.

This chain joins TRBV19 and TRBJ1-4, with TRBD1 matching over 7 bases. Per the germline V gene, CDR1 is LNHDA and CDR2 is SQIVND (reference sequence). There are 15 residues in the CDR3. Trimming cost V 5 bases and J 5 bases; bases outside gene matches: 8. This CDR3 reads CASSFGQDLNEKLFF. In nucleotides, the CDR3 is TGTGCCAGTAGTTTCGGACAGGACCTCAATGAAAAACTGTTTTTT.

This rearrangement joins TRBV3-1 to TRBJ2-5, with 10 bases identical to TRBD1. This CDR3 has 16 amino acids. Germline V CDR1 and CDR2: LGHDT, YNNKEL (reference sequence). J gave up 1 base and V 8 bases, and 10 bases lay outside the gene matches. The CDR3 protein is CASSTRQGASQETQYF. The CDR3 coding sequence is TGTGCCAGCTCAACCAGACAGGGGGCGTCCCAAGAGACCCAGTACTTC.

This clonotype occurred once. The chain carries TRBV11-2 and TRBJ2-1; 7 bases map to TRBD1. Germline loops: CDR1 SGHAT, CDR2 FQNNGV. The CDR3 contains 14 residues. V lost 6 bases to trimming and J lost 6 bases; unmatched junction nucleotides: 8. CDR3 amino acids: CASSPKGAANEQFF. The DNA of the CDR3 is TGTGCCAGCAGTCCAAAGGGGGCAGCCAATGAGCAGTTCTTC.

This clonotype was detected once. The genes are TRBV3-1 and TRBJ1-1; TRBD1 is a possible D gene (5 bases). Trimming left V 5 bases short and J 4 bases short, with 17 bases between. CDR1 and CDR2 (germline): LGHDT, YNNKEL (reference sequence). The CDR3 contains 15 residues. The CDR3 bases are TGTGCCAGCAGCAAAGTGAGTAAGGGGCGCACTGAAGCTTTCTTT. Its protein is CASSKVSKGRTEAFF.

This clonotype was found many times. The chain carries TRBV19 and TRBJ2-1, with a tentative D call TRBD2 (5 bases). The CDR3 is made up of 14 amino acids. Trimming stripped 7 bases from V and 3 bases from J, with 13 bases between. Germline-derived CDR1 and CDR2 are LNHDA and SQIVND (reference sequence). CDR3 region: CASTNPGSYNEQFF. The CDR3 bases are TGTGCCAGTACCAACCCGGGGAGCTACAATGAGCAGTTCTTC.